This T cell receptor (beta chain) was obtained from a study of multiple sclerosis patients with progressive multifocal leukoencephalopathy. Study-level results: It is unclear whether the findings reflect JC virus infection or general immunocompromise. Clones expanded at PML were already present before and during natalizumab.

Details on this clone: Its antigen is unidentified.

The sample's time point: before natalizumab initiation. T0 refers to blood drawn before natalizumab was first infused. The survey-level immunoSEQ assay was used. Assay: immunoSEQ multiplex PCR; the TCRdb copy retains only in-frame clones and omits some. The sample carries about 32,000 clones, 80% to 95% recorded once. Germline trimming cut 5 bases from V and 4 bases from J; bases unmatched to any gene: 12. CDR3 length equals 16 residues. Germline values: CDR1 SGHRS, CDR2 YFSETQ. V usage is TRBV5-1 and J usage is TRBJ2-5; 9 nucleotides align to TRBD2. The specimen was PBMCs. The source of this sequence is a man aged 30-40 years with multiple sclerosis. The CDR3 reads CASSNSGTSIPETQYF. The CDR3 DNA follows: TGCGCCAGCAGTAACTCCGGGACTAGCATCCCAGAGACCCAGTACTTC.